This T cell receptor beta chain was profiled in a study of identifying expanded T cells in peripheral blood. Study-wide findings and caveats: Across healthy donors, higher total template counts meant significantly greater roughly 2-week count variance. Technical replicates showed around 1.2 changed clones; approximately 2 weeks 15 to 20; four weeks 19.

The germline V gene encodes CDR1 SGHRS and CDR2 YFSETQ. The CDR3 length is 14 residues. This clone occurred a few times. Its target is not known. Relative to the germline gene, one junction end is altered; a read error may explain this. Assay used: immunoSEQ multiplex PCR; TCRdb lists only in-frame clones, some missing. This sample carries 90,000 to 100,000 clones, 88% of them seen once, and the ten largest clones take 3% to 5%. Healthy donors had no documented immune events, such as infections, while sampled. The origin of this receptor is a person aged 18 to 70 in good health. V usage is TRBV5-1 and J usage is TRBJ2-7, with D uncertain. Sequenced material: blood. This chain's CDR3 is CASMLGDGSSEQYF. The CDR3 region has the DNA TGCGCCAGCATGCTCGGAGACGGATCCTCCGAGCAGTACTTC. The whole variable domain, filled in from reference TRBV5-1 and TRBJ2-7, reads KAGVTQTPRYLIKTRGQQVTLSCSPISGHRSVSWYQQTPGQGLQFLFEYFSETQRNKGNFPGRFSGRQFSNSRSEMNVSTLELGDSALYLCASMLGDGSSEQYFGPGTRLTVT.